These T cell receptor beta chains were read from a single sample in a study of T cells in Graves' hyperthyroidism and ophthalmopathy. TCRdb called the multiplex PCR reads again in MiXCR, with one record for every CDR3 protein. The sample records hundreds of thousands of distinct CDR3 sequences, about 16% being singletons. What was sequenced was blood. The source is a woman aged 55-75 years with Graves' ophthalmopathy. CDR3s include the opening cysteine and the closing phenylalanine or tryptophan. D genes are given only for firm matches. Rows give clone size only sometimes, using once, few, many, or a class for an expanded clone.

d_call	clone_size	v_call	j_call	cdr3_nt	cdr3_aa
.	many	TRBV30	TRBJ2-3	TGTGCCTGGACGACAGGCCTTGGCACAGATACGCAGTATTTT	CAWTTGLGTDTQYF
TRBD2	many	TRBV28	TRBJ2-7	TGTGCCAGCACCCCGACTAGCGGCCGCTCCTACGAGCAGTACTTC	CASTPTSGRSYEQYF
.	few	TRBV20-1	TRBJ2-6	TGCAGTGCTAGTGTCCAGACAGGGGCCAACGTCCTGACTTTC	CSASVQTGANVLTF
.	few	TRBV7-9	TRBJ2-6	TGTGCCAGCAGCCTACAGGGAAAGGGATCCGTCCTGACTTTC	CASSLQGKGSVLTF
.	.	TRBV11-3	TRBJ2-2	TGTGCCAGCAGCTTAGACGGAACTACCGGGGAGCTGTTTTTT	CASSLDGTTGELFF
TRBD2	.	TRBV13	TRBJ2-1	TGTGCCAGCAGCGGGACTAGCGGGAGGAGGGCCAATGAGCAGTTCTTC	CASSGTSGRRANEQFF
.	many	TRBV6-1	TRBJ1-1	TGTGCCAGCAGTGAAGGGTTGAACACTGAAGCTTTCTTT	CASSEGLNTEAFF
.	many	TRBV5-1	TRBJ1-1	TGCGCCAGCAGCTTGGTTGGAGTATTCACTGAAGCTTTCTTT	CASSLVGVFTEAFF
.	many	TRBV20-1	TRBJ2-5	TGCAGTGCTACTGCCCGGGGGGAGACCCAGTACTTC	CSATARGETQYF
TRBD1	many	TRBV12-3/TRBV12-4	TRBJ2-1	TGTGCCAGCACTTTGACAGGGGGCATCATCAATGAGCAGTTCTTC	CASTLTGGIINEQFF
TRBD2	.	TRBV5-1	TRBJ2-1	TGCGCCAGCAGCTTGTACCCAGCGGGAGAAACGTACAATGAGCAGTTCTTC	CASSLYPAGETYNEQFF
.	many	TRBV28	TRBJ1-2	TGTGCCAGCAGTTTATTACAGAACTATGGCTACACCTTC	CASSLLQNYGYTF
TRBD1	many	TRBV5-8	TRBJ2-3	TGTGCCAGCAGCTCTACAGGGGGCGAAGGAGATACGCAGTATTTT	CASSSTGGEGDTQYF
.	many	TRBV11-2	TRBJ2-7	TGTGCCAGCAGACCTATAGCGTCGTACGAGCAGTACTTC	CASRPIASYEQYF
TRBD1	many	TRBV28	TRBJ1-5	TGTGCCAGCAGTCCAACAGGGGTCGACAATCAGCCCCAGCATTTT	CASSPTGVDNQPQHF
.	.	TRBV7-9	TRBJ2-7	TGTGCCAGCGGACGGGCCGGGAGCGAGCAGTACTTC	CASGRAGSEQYF
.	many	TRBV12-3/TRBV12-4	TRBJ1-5	TGTGCCAGCAGTCCCACGGGCGCAGGGGCACAGCCCCAGCATTTT	CASSPTGAGAQPQHF
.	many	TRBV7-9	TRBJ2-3	TGTGCCAGCAGCCCGGGACCTCGAGCAGATACGCAGTATTTT	CASSPGPRADTQYF
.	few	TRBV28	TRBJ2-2	TGTGCCAGCAGTTTTAACGGAGACCGGGAGCTGTTTTTT	CASSFNGDRELFF
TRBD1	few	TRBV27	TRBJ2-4	TGTGCCAGCAGCCCTACAGGGGGCAGCAACATTCAGTACTTC	CASSPTGGSNIQYF
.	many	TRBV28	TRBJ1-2	TGTGCCAGCAACACAGCGCCCCAAGCCTATGGCTACACCTTC	CASNTAPQAYGYTF
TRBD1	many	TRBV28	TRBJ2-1	TGTGCCAGCAGTTACCTCGGACAGGGCGGGGTAAACAATGAGCAGTTCTTC	CASSYLGQGGVNNEQFF
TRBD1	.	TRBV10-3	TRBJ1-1	TGTGCCATCAGCGCCGGACAGGGAGGCACTGAAGCTTTCTTT	CAISAGQGGTEAFF
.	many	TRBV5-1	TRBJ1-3	TGCGCCAGCAGCTTGGGCCCAGGACCGGCTGGAAACACCATATATTTT	CASSLGPGPAGNTIYF
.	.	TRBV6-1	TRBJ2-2	TGTGCCAGCAGGGACCCCCCCGGGGAGCTGTTTTTT	CASRDPPGELFF
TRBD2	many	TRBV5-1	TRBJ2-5	TGCGCCAGCAGCCGCCAACTAGCGAGTCAAGAGACCCAGTACTTC	CASSRQLASQETQYF
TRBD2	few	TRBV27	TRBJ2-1	TGTGCCAGCAGTCAGACTAGCGGGAGTATTCGTGAGCAGTTCTTC	CASSQTSGSIREQFF
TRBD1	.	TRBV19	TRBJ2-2	TGTGCCAGTAGTATGGGACAGGGGCGGGTCACCGGGGAGCTGTTTTTT	CASSMGQGRVTGELFF
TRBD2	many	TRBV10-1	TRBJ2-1	TGCGCCAGCAGGCCCGGACTAGCGGGAGCTGAGCAGTTCTTC	CASRPGLAGAEQFF
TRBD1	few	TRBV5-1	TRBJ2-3	TGCGCCAGCAGCTCCGGACAGGGCCTAGATACGCAGTATTTT	CASSSGQGLDTQYF
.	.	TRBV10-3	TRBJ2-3	TGTGCCATCGGGGTTGGGACACCCGCCGCAGATACGCAGTATTTT	CAIGVGTPAADTQYF
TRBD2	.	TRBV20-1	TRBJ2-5	TGCAGTGCTAGAGAAGGGCTAGCGGCAATACAAGAGACCCAGTACTTC	CSAREGLAAIQETQYF
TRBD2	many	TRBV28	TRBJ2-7	TGTGCCAGCAGCCTAGCGGCAGTTTACGAGCAGTACTTC	CASSLAAVYEQYF